These 18 T cell receptor beta chains originate from one sample sequenced in a study of blood T cell repertoires in COVID-19. Assay used: immunoSEQ multiplex PCR; TCRdb lists only in-frame clones, some missing. The data show more than 300,000 clones, around 87% seen once. The sequenced sample consisted of PBMCs or T cells enriched from blood (not recorded which). These receptors all come from a man aged 40-49 years in a cohort exposed to, infected with or recovered from COVID-19 (not recorded which).

This chain uses TRBV5-5 with TRBJ1-2; D remains unclear. The V and J ends lost 2 bases and 9 bases respectively, with 14 bases between them. In germline, CDR1 is SGHKS, CDR2 YYEKEE (reference sequence). There are 13 residues in the CDR3. The CDR3 sequence is CASSFMEGPRYTF. Written as DNA, the CDR3 is TGTGCCAGCAGCTTCATGGAGGGCCCTCGCTACACCTTC.

This chain joins TRBV2 and TRBJ1-3; D is undetermined. This CDR3 has 14 residues. Germline V gene sequence: CDR1 SNHLY, CDR2 FYNNEI. Trimming removed 8 bases from V and 3 bases from J, with 14 bases in between. CDR3 amino acids: CASGLIGSGNTIYF. Written as DNA, the CDR3 is TGTGCCAGCGGCTTGATAGGGAGTGGAAACACCATATATTTT.

The CDR3 nucleotides read TGCGCCAGCAGCAGGAACAGACTAGCGGGAGAGGACACGCAGTATTTT. Translation gives CASSRNRLAGEDTQYF. The chain carries TRBV5-1 and TRBJ2-3; 12 nucleotides match TRBD2. This CDR3 spans 16 amino acids. The trim removed 4 bases at V and 9 bases at J, leaving 12 bases unmatched. CDR1 SGHRS and CDR2 YFSETQ come from the germline V gene.

The chain couples TRBV30 to TRBJ2-1; 11 bases map to TRBD2. From germline, CDR1 is GTSNPN and CDR2 SVGIG (reference sequence). With V trimmed by 0 bases and J by 9 bases, 7 bases remained unmatched. The CDR3 runs to 15 residues. In DNA, the CDR3 is TGTGCCTGGAGTGTGGGGCTAGCGGGAGGCGGTGAGCAGTTCTTC. This encodes CAWSVGLAGGGEQFF.

This clone has just one count. This chain connects TRBV4-1 to TRBJ2-7; 7 bases agree with TRBD1. CDR3 length equals 15 residues. Per germline, CDR1 MGHRA and CDR2 YSYEKL. V lost 1 base, J lost 1 base, and 4 bases stayed unmatched. Here the CDR3 reads CASSQGPGQSYEQYF. The CDR3 DNA follows: TGCGCCAGCAGCCAAGGACCGGGACAGTCCTACGAGCAGTACTTC.

V usage is TRBV5-1 and J usage is TRBJ2-2, with 8 bases identical to TRBD2. The length of the CDR3 is 17 residues. V gave up 1 base and J gave up 0 bases; unmatched junction bases: 5. Germline CDR1 is SGHRS and CDR2 is YFSETQ. In DNA form, the CDR3 reads TGCGCCAGCAGCTTGAGAGGACTAGCAGCGAACACCGGGGAGCTGTTTTTT. Protein product: CASSLRGLAANTGELFF.

The chain combines TRBV7-9 with TRBJ1-1; 8 bases line up with TRBD1. Germline CDR1 is SEHNR and CDR2 is FQNEAQ (reference sequence). The CDR3 has 16 amino acids. V gave up 1 base and J gave up 1 base; unmatched junction bases: 5. Here the CDR3 reads CASSLDAGQGNTEAFF. CDR3 nucleotide sequence: TGTGCCAGCAGCTTAGACGCTGGACAGGGGAACACTGAAGCTTTCTTT.

This rearrangement joins TRBV19 to TRBJ2-2; 8 bases fit TRBD2. Germline V gives CDR1 LNHDA, CDR2 SQIVND (reference sequence). This CDR3 comprises 15 residues. Trimming removed 3 bases from V and 1 base from J; junction bases left unmatched: 1. The CDR3 loop reads CASSILAGNTGELFF. CDR3 DNA: TGTGCCAGTAGTATTCTAGCGGGGAACACCGGGGAGCTGTTTTTT. Based on the CDR3 plus reference TRBV19 and TRBJ2-2, the full variable domain is DGGITQSPKYLFRKEGQNVTLSCEQNLNHDAMYWYRQDPGQGLRLIYYSQIVNDFQKGDIAEGYSVSREKKESFPLTVTSAQKNPTAFYLCASSILAGNTGELFFGEGSRLTVL.

This chain connects TRBV10-3 to TRBJ2-1; TRBD2 aligns across 9 bases. V lost 8 bases to trimming and J lost 7 bases; unmatched junction nucleotides: 6. The germline V gene encodes CDR1 ENHRY and CDR2 SYGVKD. This CDR3 has 13 residues. The CDR3 spells CAIFASGENEQFF. The CDR3 DNA is TGTGCCATCTTTGCTAGCGGGGAGAATGAGCAGTTCTTC.

The chain employs TRBV10-2 and TRBJ2-7; 11 nucleotides match TRBD2. This CDR3 has 15 amino acids. Losses at the gene ends were 2 bases for V and 0 bases for J; bases not matched to a gene: 0. Germline V gene lookup returns CDR1 WSHSY and CDR2 SAAADI. The CDR3 nucleotides are TGCGCCAGCAGTGAGACTAGCGGGAGCTCCTACGAGCAGTACTTC. This codes for CASSETSGSSYEQYF.

The CDR3 DNA reads as TGCAGCGTTGGACAGGTGGCTGGGGCCAACGTCCTGACTTTC. Translated, it gives CSVGQVAGANVLTF. V is TRBV29-1 and J is TRBJ2-6; D is perhaps TRBD1 (6 bases). Germline CDR1 is SQVTM and CDR2 is ANQGSEA. V was trimmed by 4 bases and J by 2 bases, leaving 9 bases between them. The CDR3 is 14 residues long.

In its sample, this clone was seen once. The chain combines TRBV6-5 with TRBJ1-6, with 9 positions matching TRBD1. V was pared by 5 bases and J by 5 bases, with 4 bases of the junction left unmatched. This CDR3 region has 15 residues. The germline gives CDR1 MNHEY, CDR2 SVGAGI. CDR3 region: CASSPGTGNNSPLHF. As DNA, the CDR3 is TGTGCCAGCAGTCCCGGGACAGGGAATAATTCACCCCTCCACTTT.

This CDR3 is CSAGGQGASYEQYF. In DNA, the CDR3 is TGCAGCGCGGGAGGACAGGGGGCTTCCTACGAGCAGTACTTC. The rearrangement links TRBV29-1 to TRBJ2-7, with 11 bases matching TRBD1. CDR1 and CDR2 from the germline V gene are SQVTM and ANQGSEA. The CDR3 length is 14 residues. Trimming cost V 7 bases and J 1 base; bases outside gene matches: 6.

The J gene is TRBJ2-7, the V gene TRBV10-2; D might be TRBD1 (6 bases). CDR3 length: 14 amino acids. V dropped 0 bases and J dropped 3 bases, with 9 bases sitting between them. Germline assignment: CDR1 WSHSY and CDR2 SAAADI. The CDR3 bases are TGCGCCAGCAGTGAGTCTAGGGGGATCTACGAGCAGTACTTC. It specifies CASSESRGIYEQYF.

J is TRBJ1-2 and V is TRBV19; 7 positions match TRBD1. The CDR3 extends over 15 amino acids. Germline trimming cut 5 bases from V and 1 base from J; bases unmatched to any gene: 7. Germline lookup yields CDR1 LNHDA and CDR2 SQIVND (reference sequence). The CDR3 coding sequence is TGTGCCAGTAGTCTCAGACAGGGCCGTAACTATGGCTACACCTTC. Its protein product is CASSLRQGRNYGYTF.

A single count supports this clone. The CDR3 sequence: CSGARETQYF. The CDR3 DNA reads as TGCAGTGGGGCTCGAGAGACCCAGTACTTC. The chain is built from TRBV20-1 and TRBJ2-5; no clear D. This CDR3 is built from 10 residues. V lost 7 bases, J lost 4 bases, and 7 bases lay in between. CDR1 and CDR2 (germline): DFQATT, SNEGSKA (reference sequence).

V gene TRBV19 combines with J gene TRBJ2-3; 8 nucleotides match TRBD2. CDR3 size: 15 residues. J lost 1 base, V lost 5 bases, and 5 bases had no gene match. Germline-derived CDR1 and CDR2 are LNHDA and SQIVND (reference sequence). The CDR3 sequence is CASSAAGVGTDTQYF. In DNA form, the CDR3 reads TGTGCCAGTAGTGCAGCGGGAGTTGGCACAGATACGCAGTATTTT.

The table lists this clone with a count of one. The chain recombines TRBV7-9 with TRBJ2-7; 7 bases agree with TRBD2. CDR3 length: 16 residues. Germline loops: CDR1 SEHNR, CDR2 FQNEAQ (reference sequence). With 2 bases clipped from V and 6 bases from J, the junction kept 13 bases outside the gene matches. The CDR3 loop is CASSLSLTSKVPEQYF. CDR3 in DNA: TGTGCCAGCAGCTTATCCTTGACTAGCAAAGTCCCCGAGCAGTACTTC.